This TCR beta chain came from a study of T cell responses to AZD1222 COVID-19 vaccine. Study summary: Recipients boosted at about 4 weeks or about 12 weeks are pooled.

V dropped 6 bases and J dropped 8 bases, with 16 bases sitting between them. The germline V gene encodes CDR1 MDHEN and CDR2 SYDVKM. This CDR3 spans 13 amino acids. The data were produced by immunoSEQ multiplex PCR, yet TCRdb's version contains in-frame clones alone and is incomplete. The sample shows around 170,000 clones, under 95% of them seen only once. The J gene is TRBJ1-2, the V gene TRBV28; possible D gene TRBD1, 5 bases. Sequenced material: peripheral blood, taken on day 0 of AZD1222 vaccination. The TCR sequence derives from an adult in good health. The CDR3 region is CASSPGPSRGYTF. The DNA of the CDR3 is TGTGCCAGCAGCCCGGGACCGAGTCGAGGCTACACCTTC.